The rows below give T cell receptor beta chains drawn from one sample of a study of CD8 T cells in ankylosing spondylitis. TCRdb called the 5' RACE reads again in MiXCR, with one record for every CDR3 protein. The table has a few hundred thousand distinct CDR3 sequences, roughly 8% seen once; the top ten hold approximately 15%. The material sequenced was blood, either unsorted or a sorted T cell fraction (not recorded which). The origin of the receptors is a male donor with ankylosing spondylitis. Both conserved end residues are trimmed from each CDR3. A D gene is named only where the DNA matches it firmly.

v_gene: TRBV6-1; j_gene: TRBJ2-7; d_gene: TRBD2; CDR3aa: ASRPLTLAGPSYEQY
v_gene: TRBV6-5; j_gene: TRBJ2-1; d_gene: NA; CDR3aa: ASSSGGNYFSYNEQF
v_gene: TRBV29-1; j_gene: TRBJ2-7; d_gene: NA; CDR3aa: SVVLFYEQY
v_gene: TRBV12-3/TRBV12-4; j_gene: TRBJ1-4; d_gene: NA; CDR3aa: ASKNAQGALF
v_gene: TRBV28; j_gene: TRBJ1-2; d_gene: NA; CDR3aa: ASSTGQYYGYT
v_gene: TRBV5-1; j_gene: TRBJ2-1; d_gene: NA; CDR3aa: ASSLGRDLEQF
v_gene: TRBV7-9; j_gene: TRBJ2-1; d_gene: NA; CDR3aa: ASSPAQASDNEQF
v_gene: TRBV4-3; j_gene: TRBJ1-5; d_gene: NA; CDR3aa: ASSQFFSATNQPQH
v_gene: TRBV12-3/TRBV12-4; j_gene: TRBJ1-2; d_gene: NA; CDR3aa: ASSRTGTASDGYT
v_gene: TRBV13; j_gene: TRBJ2-1; d_gene: TRBD1; CDR3aa: ASSDPTGDGSYNEQF
v_gene: TRBV21-1; j_gene: TRBJ2-7; d_gene: NA; CDR3aa: ASTRCEQY
v_gene: TRBV15; j_gene: TRBJ1-3; d_gene: NA; CDR3aa: ATRTGFGNTIY
v_gene: TRBV5-1; j_gene: TRBJ2-1; d_gene: NA; CDR3aa: ASSLTSPTRSYNEQF
v_gene: TRBV5-1; j_gene: TRBJ2-1; d_gene: NA; CDR3aa: ASRETGEQF
v_gene: TRBV7-2; j_gene: TRBJ2-1; d_gene: TRBD1; CDR3aa: ASSLQGQEYNEQF
v_gene: TRBV12-3/TRBV12-4; j_gene: TRBJ2-7; d_gene: TRBD1; CDR3aa: ASSLHRGEQY
v_gene: TRBV7-9; j_gene: TRBJ1-1; d_gene: NA; CDR3aa: ASSSPRRGQNTEAF
v_gene: TRBV6-1; j_gene: TRBJ1-6; d_gene: NA; CDR3aa: ASSTRRGSYNSPLH
v_gene: TRBV5-1; j_gene: TRBJ2-6; d_gene: NA; CDR3aa: ASSLVESGANVLT
v_gene: TRBV29-1; j_gene: TRBJ1-1; d_gene: NA; CDR3aa: SVEVSSGGTEAF
v_gene: TRBV7-9; j_gene: TRBJ1-1; d_gene: TRBD1; CDR3aa: ASSLASRQGLTEAF
v_gene: TRBV5-5; j_gene: TRBJ2-7; d_gene: NA; CDR3aa: ASKPGTNYEQY
v_gene: TRBV18; j_gene: TRBJ2-5; d_gene: NA; CDR3aa: ASSLSTQETQY
v_gene: TRBV12-3/TRBV12-4; j_gene: TRBJ2-6; d_gene: TRBD1; CDR3aa: ASSLQGVGANVLT
v_gene: TRBV30; j_gene: TRBJ2-5; d_gene: NA; CDR3aa: AGRSGRLQETQY
v_gene: TRBV28; j_gene: TRBJ1-1; d_gene: TRBD1; CDR3aa: ASRPLRDRGFKAF
v_gene: TRBV5-6; j_gene: TRBJ1-6; d_gene: TRBD1; CDR3aa: ASSRRGTANSPLH